The source of this T cell receptor beta chain is a study of cytomegalovirus exposure and HLA in healthy donors. Study in general: Among 398 genotyped donors, 80% to 90% fell in the Caucasian-associated ancestry cluster.

The J segment lost 15 bases and the V segment lost 4 bases, leaving 19 bases of the junction unmatched. This CDR3 is 15 amino acids long. Primers included in the PCR were 60 Vbeta and 13 Jbeta primers. Profiled with immunoSEQ multiplex PCR; TCRdb holds only in-frame clones, not every one. The sample lists approximately 150,000 clones, 82% occurring once. Broader study findings: Rare TCR sequences predominated, though certain public TCRs were found in many donors.

Of note for this clone: Antigen: not known.

Unrecorded immune exposure was likely among donors, who were nominally healthy when sampled. V gene TRBV5-3 combines with J gene TRBJ2-1; 7 bases line up with TRBD1. TRBV5-3 belongs to the ORF category, with a function that is uncertain. Input material: PBMCs. This receptor was identified in a woman aged 40 to 55 in good health and CMV-seronegative. This chain's CDR3 is CARSRTGTAFFRRFF. The CDR3 region has the DNA TGTGCCAGAAGCCGGACCGGGACAGCCTTTTTTCGTCGGTTCTTC.